This T cell receptor beta chain was captured in a study of blood T cell repertoires in COVID-19. Looking at the study overall: There were acute and convalescent COVID-19 samples, and they came from the United States, Italy and Spain. Sample material is recorded as cDNA or gDNA derived from T cells, B-cell-depleted T cells, or PBMCs.

The authors' processing: Cell counts per sample came from amplifying reference gene primers. The data were produced by immunoSEQ multiplex PCR, yet TCRdb's version contains in-frame clones alone and is incomplete. Clonal size and the V and J genes are those of that table, whereas D and trimming came from the DNA. Among 200,000 to 250,000 clones listed, roughly nine tenths were seen once. This CDR3 region has 17 residues. Looked up from germline, CDR1 is SGDLS and CDR2 is YYNGEE. With V trimmed by 0 bases and J by 5 bases, 5 bases remained unmatched. The receptor comes from a man between 60 and 70 years old with acute or convalescent COVID-19. The chain joins TRBV9 to TRBJ2-7, with 16 bases matching TRBD2. Sequencing used peripheral blood. CDR3 in amino acids: CASSVVGLAGGRDEQYF. The DNA for the CDR3 is TGTGCCAGCAGCGTAGTGGGACTAGCGGGAGGGAGGGACGAGCAGTACTTC. The full variable domain, in which reference TRBV9 and TRBJ2-7 provide the parts outside the CDR3, is DSGVTQTPKHLITATGQRVTLRCSPRSGDLSVYWYQQSLDQGLQFLIQYYNGEERAKGNILERFSAQQFPDLHSELNLSSLELGDSALYFCASSVVGLAGGRDEQYFGPGTRLTVT.